This T cell receptor (beta chain) comes out of a study of T cell responses to AZD1222 COVID-19 vaccine. Only in-frame clones appear in the TCRdb table, and some are missing; sequencing was by immunoSEQ multiplex PCR. The sample carries 100,000 to 150,000 clones, around 92% recorded once. On this clone itself: What it binds is unknown. Other DNA sequences of this sample code for an identical CDR3.

Study-wide results and caveats: With dominance at 160-218 and 743-854, vaccine-associated CD4 TCRs spanned spike.

Deletions cut 0 bases from V and 1 base from J, with 7 bases between. In germline, CDR1 is SGDLS, CDR2 YYNGEE. This CDR3 is 14 amino acids long. The receptor was isolated from an adult who received the AZD1222 COVID-19 vaccine. The specimen comprised peripheral blood, sampled 28 days after the second AZD1222 dose. The V call is TRBV9, the J call TRBJ1-2; D call uncertain. In DNA, the CDR3 is TGTGCCAGCAGCGTAGACGGCGGTAACTATGGCTACACCTTC. Translating gives CASSVDGGNYGYTF.